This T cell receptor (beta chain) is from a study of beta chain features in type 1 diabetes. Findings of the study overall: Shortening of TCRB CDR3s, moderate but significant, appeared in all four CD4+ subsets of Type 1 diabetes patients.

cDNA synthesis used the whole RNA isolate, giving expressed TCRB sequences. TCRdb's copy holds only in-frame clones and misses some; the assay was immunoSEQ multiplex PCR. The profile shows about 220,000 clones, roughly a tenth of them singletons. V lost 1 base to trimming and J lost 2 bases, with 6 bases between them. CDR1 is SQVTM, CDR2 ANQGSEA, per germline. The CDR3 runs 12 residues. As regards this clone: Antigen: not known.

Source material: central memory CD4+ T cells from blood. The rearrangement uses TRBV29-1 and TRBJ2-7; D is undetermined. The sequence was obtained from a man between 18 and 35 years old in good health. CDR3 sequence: CSVEANTYEQYF. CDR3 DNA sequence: TGCAGCGTTGAAGCAAATACCTACGAGCAGTACTTC.